Detailed here is one TCR beta chain. As yet, its antigen is unknown. The sample originates from a study of human T cells and chemical hapten exposure. Notes on the study in general: As the donors had alopecia, their immune response may differ from healthy people's.

Noted time point: patch test 2, 6 weeks after DPC sensitization. This sample's treatment: therapeutic diphenylcyclopropenone sensitization with weekly scalp DPC. TCRdb used MiXCR to reprocess the RACE reads, holding one entry per CDR3 protein. The sample records 350,000 to 400,000 distinct CDR3 sequences, 6% to 7% being singletons. Per the germline V gene, CDR1 is ENHRY and CDR2 is SYGVKD. V lost 0 bases to trimming and J lost 9 bases; unmatched junction nucleotides: 14. The CDR3 sequence is 17 residues long. This specimen consisted of whole blood, obtained in connection with sensitization to the hapten diphenylcyclopropenone (DPC). The chain is built from TRBV10-3 and TRBJ2-4; 7 nucleotides agree with TRBD1. This TCR was sampled from a woman aged 18-35 years with alopecia areata. Some clones in this sample may be carry-over from other donors' samples. The DNA for the CDR3 is TGTGCCATCAGTGAGTCACTAATTAACAGGGGTTCGAGCATTCAGTACTTC. Amino acids: CAISESLINRGSSIQYF.